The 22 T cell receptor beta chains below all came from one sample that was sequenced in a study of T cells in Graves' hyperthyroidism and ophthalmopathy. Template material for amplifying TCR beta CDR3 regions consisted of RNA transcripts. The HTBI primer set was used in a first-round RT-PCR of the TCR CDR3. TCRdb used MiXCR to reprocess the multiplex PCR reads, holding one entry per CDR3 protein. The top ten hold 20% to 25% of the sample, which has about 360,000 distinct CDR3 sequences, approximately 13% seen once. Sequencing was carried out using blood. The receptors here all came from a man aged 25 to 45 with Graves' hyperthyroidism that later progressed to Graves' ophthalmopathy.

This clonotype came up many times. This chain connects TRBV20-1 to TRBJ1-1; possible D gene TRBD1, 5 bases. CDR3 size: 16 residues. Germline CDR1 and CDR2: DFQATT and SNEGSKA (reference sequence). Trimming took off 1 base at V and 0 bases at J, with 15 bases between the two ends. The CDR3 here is CSARAWGTGMNTEAFF. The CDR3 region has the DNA TGCAGTGCTAGAGCTTGGGGGACCGGCATGAACACTGAAGCTTTCTTT.

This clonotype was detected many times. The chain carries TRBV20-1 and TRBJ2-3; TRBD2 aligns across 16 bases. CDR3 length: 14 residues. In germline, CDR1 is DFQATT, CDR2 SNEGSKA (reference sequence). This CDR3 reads CRGTSGGAADTQYF. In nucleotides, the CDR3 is TGCAGGGGGACTAGCGGGGGGGCCGCAGATACGCAGTATTTT.

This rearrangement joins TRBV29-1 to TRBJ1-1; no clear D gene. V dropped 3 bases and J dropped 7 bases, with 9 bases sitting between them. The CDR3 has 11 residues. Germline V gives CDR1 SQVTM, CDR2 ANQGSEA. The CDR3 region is CSVESDIEAFF. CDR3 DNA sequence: TGCAGCGTTGAGTCCGACATTGAAGCTTTCTTT.

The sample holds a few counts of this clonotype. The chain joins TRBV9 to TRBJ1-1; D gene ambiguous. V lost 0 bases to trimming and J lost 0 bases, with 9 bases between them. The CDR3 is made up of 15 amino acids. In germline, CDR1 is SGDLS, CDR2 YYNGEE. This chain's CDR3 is CASSVEQTLNTEAFF. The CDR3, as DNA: TGTGCCAGCAGCGTAGAACAGACCCTGAACACTGAAGCTTTCTTT.

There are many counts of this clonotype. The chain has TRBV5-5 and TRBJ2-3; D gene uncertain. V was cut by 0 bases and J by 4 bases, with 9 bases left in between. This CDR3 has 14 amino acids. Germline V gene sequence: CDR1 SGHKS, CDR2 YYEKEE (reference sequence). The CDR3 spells CASSLEAAPDTQYF. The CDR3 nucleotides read TGTGCCAGCAGCTTGGAGGCAGCCCCAGATACGCAGTATTTT.

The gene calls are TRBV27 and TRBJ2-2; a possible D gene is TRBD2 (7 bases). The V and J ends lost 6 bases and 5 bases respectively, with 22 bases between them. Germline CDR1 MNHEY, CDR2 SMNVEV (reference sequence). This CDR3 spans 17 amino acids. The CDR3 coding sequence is TGTGCCAGCAGCCTCCACCGGGGGGCAGGCCAAACCGGGGAGCTGTTTTTT. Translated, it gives CASSLHRGAGQTGELFF.

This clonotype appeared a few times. The CDR3 region is CASSLSESSGNTIYF. The CDR3 coding sequence is TGCGCCAGCAGCTTATCAGAGAGCTCTGGAAACACCATATATTTT. The V call is TRBV5-1, the J call TRBJ1-3; D not resolved. The CDR3 runs 15 residues. CDR1 and CDR2 from the germline V gene are SGHRS and YFSETQ. Deletions cut 2 bases from V and 0 bases from J, with 9 bases between.

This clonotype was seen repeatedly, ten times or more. The chain's CDR3 is CASSLDREPYNEQFF. DNA of the CDR3: TGTGCCAGCAGTTTGGACAGGGAGCCCTACAATGAGCAGTTCTTC. V is TRBV27 and J is TRBJ2-1, with TRBD1 matching over 8 bases. The CDR3 spans 15 residues. Per germline, CDR1 MNHEY and CDR2 SMNVEV (reference sequence). J was trimmed by 2 bases and V by 3 bases; bases with no gene match: 3.

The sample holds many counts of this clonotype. The CDR3 reads CASSVGTGPMGYTF. In DNA form, the CDR3 reads TGTGCCAGCAGTGTCGGGACAGGGCCTATGGGCTACACCTTC. The chain combines TRBV28 with TRBJ1-2; 9 bases map to TRBD1. Per the germline V gene, CDR1 is MDHEN and CDR2 is SYDVKM. The junction had 9 bases not matched to a gene; V was cut back by 5 bases and J by 8 bases. The CDR3 runs 14 residues.

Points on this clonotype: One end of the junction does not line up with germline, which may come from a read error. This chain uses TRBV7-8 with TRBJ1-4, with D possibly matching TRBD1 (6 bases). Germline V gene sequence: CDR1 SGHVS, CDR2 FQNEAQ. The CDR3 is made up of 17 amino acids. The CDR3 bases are TGTGCCAGCAGCCCCGGGCGGGGGCGAATAACTAATGAAAAACCGTTTTTT. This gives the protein CASSPGRGRITNEKPFF.

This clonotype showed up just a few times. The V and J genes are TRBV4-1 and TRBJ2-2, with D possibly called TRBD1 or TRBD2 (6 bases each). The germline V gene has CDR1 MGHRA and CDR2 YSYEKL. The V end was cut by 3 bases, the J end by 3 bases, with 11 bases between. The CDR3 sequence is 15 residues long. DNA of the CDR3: TGCGCCAGCAGCCACCGGGGGCCGGACACCGGGGAGCTGTTTTTT. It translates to CASSHRGPDTGELFF.

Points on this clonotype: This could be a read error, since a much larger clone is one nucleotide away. The CDR3 nucleotides read TGTGCCAGCAGCTCTCAACAGGGCTCTGGCTACACCTTC. It specifies CASSSQQGSGYTF. The chain carries TRBV11-2 and TRBJ1-2; possible D gene TRBD1, 6 bases. There are 13 residues in the CDR3. V was clipped by 4 bases and J by 7 bases, with 13 bases between them. The V gene's germline CDR1 is SGHAT and CDR2 FQNNGV.

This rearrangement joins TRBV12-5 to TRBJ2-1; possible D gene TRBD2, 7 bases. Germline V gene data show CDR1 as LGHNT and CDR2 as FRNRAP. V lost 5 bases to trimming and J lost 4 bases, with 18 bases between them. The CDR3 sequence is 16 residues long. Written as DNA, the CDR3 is TGTGCTAGTGGTCTGAGGGAGGGGGTCACTTACAATGAGCAGTTCTTC. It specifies CASGLREGVTYNEQFF.

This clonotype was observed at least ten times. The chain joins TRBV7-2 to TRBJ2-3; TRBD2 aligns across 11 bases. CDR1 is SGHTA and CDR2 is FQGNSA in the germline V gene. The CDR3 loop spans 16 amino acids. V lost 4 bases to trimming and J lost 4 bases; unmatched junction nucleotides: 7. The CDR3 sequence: CASSSILAGGSDTQYF. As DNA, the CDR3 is TGTGCCAGCAGCTCAATCCTAGCGGGGGGCTCAGATACGCAGTATTTT.

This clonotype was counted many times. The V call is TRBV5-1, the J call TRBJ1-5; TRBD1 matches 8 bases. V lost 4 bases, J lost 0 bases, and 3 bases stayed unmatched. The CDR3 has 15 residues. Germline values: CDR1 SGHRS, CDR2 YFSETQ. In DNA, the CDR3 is TGCGCCAGCAGCGCACAGGGGGATAGCAATCAGCCCCAGCATTTT. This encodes CASSAQGDSNQPQHF.

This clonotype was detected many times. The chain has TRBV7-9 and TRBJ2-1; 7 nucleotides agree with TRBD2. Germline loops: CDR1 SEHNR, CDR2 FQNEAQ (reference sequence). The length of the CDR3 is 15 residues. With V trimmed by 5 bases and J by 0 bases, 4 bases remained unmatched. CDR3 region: CASSPRTSSYNEQFF. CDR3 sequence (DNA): TGTGCCAGCAGCCCACGGACTAGCTCCTACAATGAGCAGTTCTTC.

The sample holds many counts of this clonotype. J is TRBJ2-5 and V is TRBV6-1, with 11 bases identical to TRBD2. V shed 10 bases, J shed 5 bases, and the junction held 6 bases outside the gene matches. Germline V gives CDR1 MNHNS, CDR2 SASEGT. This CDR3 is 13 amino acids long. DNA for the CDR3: TGTGCCACCCAAATAGCGGGGGGGGAGACCCAGTACTTC. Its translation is CATQIAGGETQYF.

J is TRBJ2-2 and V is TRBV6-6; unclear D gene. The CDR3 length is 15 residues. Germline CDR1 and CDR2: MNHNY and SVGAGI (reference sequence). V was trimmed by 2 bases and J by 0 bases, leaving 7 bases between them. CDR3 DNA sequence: TGTGCCAGCAGTTACGAGACCGCGAACACCGGGGAGCTGTTTTTT. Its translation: CASSYETANTGELFF.

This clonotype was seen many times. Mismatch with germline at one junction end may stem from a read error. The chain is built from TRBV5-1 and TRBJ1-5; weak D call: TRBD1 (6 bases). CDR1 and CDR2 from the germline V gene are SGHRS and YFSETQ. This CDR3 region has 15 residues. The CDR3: CASSLGGAGNQPQHF. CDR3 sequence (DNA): TGTGCCAGCAGTTTAGGGGGGGCCGGTAATCAGCCCCAGCATTTT.

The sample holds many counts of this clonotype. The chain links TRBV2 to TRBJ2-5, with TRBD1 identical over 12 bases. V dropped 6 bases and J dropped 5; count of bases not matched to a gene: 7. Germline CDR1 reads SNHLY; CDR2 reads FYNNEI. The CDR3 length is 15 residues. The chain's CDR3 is CASRSGQGAWETQYF. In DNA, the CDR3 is TGTGCCAGCAGATCGGGACAGGGGGCCTGGGAGACCCAGTACTTC.

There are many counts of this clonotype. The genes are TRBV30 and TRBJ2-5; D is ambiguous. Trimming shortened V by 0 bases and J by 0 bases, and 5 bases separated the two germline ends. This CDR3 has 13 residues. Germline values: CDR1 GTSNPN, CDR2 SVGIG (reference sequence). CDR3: CAWSVEYQETQYF. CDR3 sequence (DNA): TGTGCCTGGAGTGTAGAATACCAAGAGACCCAGTACTTC.

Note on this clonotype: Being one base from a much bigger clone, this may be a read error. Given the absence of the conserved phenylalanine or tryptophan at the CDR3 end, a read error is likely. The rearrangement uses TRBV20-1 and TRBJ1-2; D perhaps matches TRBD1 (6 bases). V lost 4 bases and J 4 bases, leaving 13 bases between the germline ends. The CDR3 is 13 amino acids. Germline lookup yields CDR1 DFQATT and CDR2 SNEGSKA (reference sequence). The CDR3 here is CSAILQGGYGYTC. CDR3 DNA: TGCAGTGCTATTTTACAGGGCGGCTATGGCTACACCTGC.